The subject of this entry is one T cell receptor (beta chain). Germline V CDR1 and CDR2: SEHNR, FQNEAQ (reference sequence). V shed 2 bases, J shed 3 bases, and the junction held 4 bases outside the gene matches. This CDR3 has 15 amino acids. Authors' methods: Scientists estimated how many nucleated cells there were by amplifying reference gene primers. Repertoires were generated with immunoSEQ multiplex PCR, while TCRdb's copy carries only in-frame clones and drops some. That table supplies the V and J calls and clone size; D and trimming were determined from the DNA. In the table there are over 200,000 clones, approximately 84% of which are singletons. This sample is part of a study of blood T cell repertoires in COVID-19. Study information: From T cells, B-cell-depleted T cells, or PBMCs came the material, which was cDNA or gDNA.

The source material was peripheral blood. The rearrangement joins TRBV7-9 to TRBJ2-7, with TRBD2 identical over 10 bases. This sequence was found in a man aged 50-59 years with COVID-19, enrolled during active disease. The CDR3 spells CASSLTSGIVYEQYF. The CDR3 DNA reads TGTGCCAGCAGCTTAACTAGCGGGATTGTCTACGAGCAGTACTTC.